A single sample gave rise to the 21 T cell receptor beta chains below, sequenced in a study of shared clonotypes between healthy human individuals. Measured with immunoSEQ multiplex PCR; TCRdb has only the in-frame clones, and not every one. The table includes about 990,000 clones, 75% to 80% detected once. The sample taken for sequencing was memory CD4+ T cells from PBMCs. Sample subset: CD45RA-negative fraction. These TCRs come from a young man in good health. Some clones in this sample may be carry-over from other donors' samples.

A word on this clone: Distinct nucleotide sequences in the sample also encode this CDR3. The rearrangement links TRBV2 to TRBJ1-2; 7 positions match TRBD1. The V gene end was trimmed by 6 bases and the J gene end by 5 bases; junction bases not matched to a gene: 6. In germline, CDR1 is SNHLY, CDR2 FYNNEI. The length of the CDR3 is 13 residues. CDR3 sequence: CASRAGTVYGYTF. The CDR3 DNA reads TGTGCCAGCAGGGCCGGGACAGTTTATGGCTACACCTTC. The full variable domain, rest sourced from reference TRBV2 and TRBJ1-2, is EPEVTQTPSHQVTQMGQEVILRCVPISNHLYFYWYRQILGQKVEFLVSFYNNEISEKSEIFDDQFSVERPDGSNFTLKIRSTKLEDSAMYFCASRAGTVYGYTFGSGTRLTVV.

The J gene is TRBJ1-2, the V gene TRBV7-9; no firm D call. Between the trimmed V and J ends, which lost 5 bases and 2 bases, there was a span of 9 bases. CDR3 length: 13 residues. Per the germline V gene, CDR1 is SEHNR and CDR2 is FQNEAQ (reference sequence). CDR3 amino acids: CASSQRNNYGYTF. The CDR3 nucleotides are TGTGCCAGCAGCCAAAGGAACAACTATGGCTACACCTTC.

J is TRBJ2-5 and V is TRBV27, with a possible D match to TRBD2 (5 bases). This CDR3 has 13 residues. V shed 4 bases and J shed 2 bases, with 8 bases lying between them. CDR1 is MNHEY and CDR2 is SMNVEV in the germline V gene (reference sequence). CDR3 in DNA: TGTGCCAGCAGTTGGAGGTATCAAGAGACCCAGTACTTC. The encoded protein is CASSWRYQETQYF.

Comments on this clone: Other DNA sequences in the sample encode the same CDR3. The chain is built from TRBV28 and TRBJ1-1; 8 bases map to TRBD1. The germline CDR1 and CDR2 sequences are MDHEN and SYDVKM. The junction had 2 bases not matched to a gene; V was cut back by 0 bases and J by 5 bases. The CDR3 runs 14 residues. The CDR3 DNA is TGTGCCAGCAGTTTATGGCAGGGGGCAACTGAAGCTTTCTTT. It codes for CASSLWQGATEAFF.

This clone occurred many times. The genes are TRBV4-3 and TRBJ1-2; D is perhaps TRBD1 (6 bases). The V gene's germline CDR1 is LGHNA and CDR2 YSLEER. V was shortened by 6 bases and J by 2 bases, with 10 bases between the two germline ends. This CDR3 comprises 13 residues. The CDR3 region has the DNA TGCGCCAGCAGTCTCACAGGGAACTATGGCTACACCTTC. It specifies CASSLTGNYGYTF.

There are a few counts of this clone. The J gene is TRBJ2-1, the V gene TRBV28; perhaps TRBD2 as D (6 bases). The germline gives CDR1 MDHEN, CDR2 SYDVKM. This CDR3 is 14 amino acids long. The V and J ends lost 2 bases and 11 bases respectively, with 16 bases between them. CDR3 DNA sequence: TGTGCCAGCAGTTTAGGGACTCCCCCCGGTCAGCAGTTCTTC. Translated: CASSLGTPPGQQFF.

The chain is built from TRBV27 and TRBJ2-7, with D possibly being TRBD1 (5 bases). CDR3 length equals 13 residues. Trimming removed 6 bases from V and 6 bases from J, with 15 bases in between. CDR1 and CDR2 (germline): MNHEY, SMNVEV (reference sequence). The CDR3 DNA follows: TGTGCCAGCAGCCCGCGAAGGGGAACCGAGCAGTACTTC. This translates into CASSPRRGTEQYF.

The rearrangement joins TRBV28 to TRBJ2-1; TRBD2 agrees at 10 bases. Germline lookup yields CDR1 MDHEN and CDR2 SYDVKM. The CDR3 covers 19 residues. V was pared by 3 bases and J by 0 bases, with 11 bases of the junction left unmatched. This chain's CDR3 is CASSFFLAGAPSSYNEQFF. CDR3 nucleotide sequence: TGTGCCAGCAGTTTTTTTCTAGCGGGAGCCCCGAGCTCCTACAATGAGCAGTTCTTC.

V is TRBV28 and J is TRBJ1-5; 7 nucleotides line up with TRBD1. The CDR3 has 16 residues. Trimming removed 5 bases from V and 6 bases from J; junction bases left unmatched: 13. Germline V gene sequence: CDR1 MDHEN, CDR2 SYDVKM. This CDR3 is CASSTTGALRRQPQHF. The CDR3 DNA sequence: TGTGCCAGCAGTACCACAGGGGCCCTGAGGCGTCAGCCCCAGCATTTT.

This clone was picked up one time. The chain links TRBV30 to TRBJ2-5; D unresolved. The CDR3 has 12 residues. Germline V gives CDR1 GTSNPN, CDR2 SVGIG (reference sequence). Trimming removed 2 bases at V and 4 bases at J, with 8 bases between. Here the CDR3 DNA reads TGTGCCTGGAGTATGACGGGAGAGACCCAGTACTTC. It encodes CAWSMTGETQYF.

The chain employs TRBV5-1 and TRBJ2-3, with D perhaps TRBD1 (6 bases). The CDR3 is 17 residues long. CDR1 and CDR2 from the germline V gene are SGHRS and YFSETQ. V was trimmed by 4 bases and J by 1 base, leaving 19 bases between them. The CDR3 here is CASSTKGGPAGTDTQYF. CDR3 DNA sequence: TGCGCCAGCAGCACCAAAGGGGGACCAGCCGGCACAGATACGCAGTATTTT.

This chain uses TRBV5-1 with TRBJ2-7; 8 nucleotides match TRBD2. CDR3 size: 16 residues. The V segment lost 4 bases and the J segment 7 bases; nucleotides outside the gene matches: 16. The germline V gene has CDR1 SGHRS and CDR2 YFSETQ. In DNA form, the CDR3 reads TGCGCCAGCAGCGCATCATGGACTAGCAGGACGGGAGAGCAGTACTTC. Translation gives CASSASWTSRTGEQYF.

The gene calls are TRBV28 and TRBJ1-2, with 7 positions matching TRBD1. CDR3 size: 16 residues. Germline V gene data show CDR1 as MDHEN and CDR2 as SYDVKM. V was pared by 5 bases and J by 4 bases, with 13 bases of the junction left unmatched. CDR3 DNA sequence: TGTGCCAGCAGTAGAGACGGATGGGGACAGTTCTATGGCTACACCTTC. Its translation is CASSRDGWGQFYGYTF.

The chain is built from TRBV5-1 and TRBJ1-2, with D tentatively TRBD1 (5 bases). The ends were cut back, 0 bases at V and 4 bases at J, with 13 bases in the middle. This CDR3 is built from 15 residues. Germline V lookup: CDR1 SGHRS, CDR2 YFSETQ. CDR3 protein: CASSLGGGYSYGYTF. The CDR3 bases are TGCGCCAGCAGCTTGGGGGGCGGCTACTCCTATGGCTACACCTTC.

V and J are TRBV6-1 and TRBJ2-7; D not resolved. In germline, CDR1 is MNHNS, CDR2 SASEGT. CDR3 length equals 14 residues. V was clipped by 5 bases and J by 4 bases, with 15 bases between them. This CDR3 reads CASSPQLDWYEQYF. The CDR3 DNA sequence: TGTGCCAGCAGTCCCCAGCTCGACTGGTACGAGCAGTACTTC.

The V call is TRBV4-1, the J call TRBJ1-4, with D perhaps TRBD1 (6 bases). Germline CDR1 MGHRA, CDR2 YSYEKL. The germline V and J ends were trimmed by 2 bases and 2 bases, with 9 bases remaining between them. This CDR3 is built from 15 residues. The CDR3 bases are TGCGCCAGCAGCCAACAGGGGAGTACTAATGAAAAACTGTTTTTT. Protein sequence: CASSQQGSTNEKLFF.

The chain links TRBV28 to TRBJ1-1; D possibly corresponds to TRBD1 (5 bases). This CDR3 is 15 amino acids long. With 6 bases removed from V and 4 bases from J, the gap between germline ends came to 18 bases. Germline V gene lookup returns CDR1 MDHEN and CDR2 SYDVKM. The CDR3 sequence: CASSLRGQGITEAFF. CDR3 bases: TGTGCCAGCAGCCTACGGGGTCAGGGAATCACTGAAGCTTTCTTT.

This clone occurred a few times. The CDR3 region has the DNA TGTGCCAGCAGCTTAGATTCTGGTTACCACTACGAGCAGTACTTC. Amino acids: CASSLDSGYHYEQYF. J is TRBJ2-7 and V is TRBV11-2; D unresolved. CDR3 length equals 15 residues. V lost 0 bases and J lost 3, with 12 bases in between. CDR1 and CDR2 from the germline V gene are SGHAT and FQNNGV.

A word on this clone: The sample holds other DNA sequences that translate to the same CDR3. J is TRBJ1-1 and V is TRBV5-1; a possible D gene is TRBD1 (6 bases). The germline CDR1 and CDR2 sequences are SGHRS and YFSETQ. This CDR3 has 14 residues. V lost 4 bases and J 0 bases, leaving 10 bases between the germline ends. CDR3: CASSTGQLNTEAFF. The DNA of the CDR3 is TGCGCCAGCAGCACTGGACAGCTGAACACTGAAGCTTTCTTT.

This clone was seen just once. The sample holds other DNA sequences that translate to the same CDR3. The chain links TRBV20-1 to TRBJ2-1; D remains unclear. The CDR3 sequence is 11 residues long. The germline gives CDR1 DFQATT, CDR2 SNEGSKA (reference sequence). V was shortened by 3 bases and J by 6 bases, with 6 bases between the two germline ends. The DNA of the CDR3 is TGCAGTGCTAGCCCTGGCAATGAGCAGTTCTTC. This sequence encodes CSASPGNEQFF.

Remarks on this clone: Other DNA sequences within the sample encode an identical CDR3. The rearrangement links TRBV28 to TRBJ1-5; D is undetermined. Germline CDR1 and CDR2: MDHEN and SYDVKM. There are 14 residues in the CDR3. The V and J ends lost 1 base and 4 bases respectively, with 8 bases between them. The CDR3 DNA follows: TGTGCCAGCAGTTTATCCCAGAGAAATCAGCCCCAGCATTTT. It yields the protein CASSLSQRNQPQHF.